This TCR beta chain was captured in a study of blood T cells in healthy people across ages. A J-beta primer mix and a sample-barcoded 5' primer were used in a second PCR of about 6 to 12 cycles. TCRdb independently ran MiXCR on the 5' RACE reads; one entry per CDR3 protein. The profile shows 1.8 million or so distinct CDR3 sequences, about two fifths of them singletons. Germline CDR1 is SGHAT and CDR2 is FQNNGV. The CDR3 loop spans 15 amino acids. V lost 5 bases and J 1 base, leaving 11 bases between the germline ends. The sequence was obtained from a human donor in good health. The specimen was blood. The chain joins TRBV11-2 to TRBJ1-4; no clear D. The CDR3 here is CASSPGRETNEKLFF. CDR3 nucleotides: TGTGCCAGCAGCCCCGGACGGGAAACTAATGAAAAACTGTTTTTT.